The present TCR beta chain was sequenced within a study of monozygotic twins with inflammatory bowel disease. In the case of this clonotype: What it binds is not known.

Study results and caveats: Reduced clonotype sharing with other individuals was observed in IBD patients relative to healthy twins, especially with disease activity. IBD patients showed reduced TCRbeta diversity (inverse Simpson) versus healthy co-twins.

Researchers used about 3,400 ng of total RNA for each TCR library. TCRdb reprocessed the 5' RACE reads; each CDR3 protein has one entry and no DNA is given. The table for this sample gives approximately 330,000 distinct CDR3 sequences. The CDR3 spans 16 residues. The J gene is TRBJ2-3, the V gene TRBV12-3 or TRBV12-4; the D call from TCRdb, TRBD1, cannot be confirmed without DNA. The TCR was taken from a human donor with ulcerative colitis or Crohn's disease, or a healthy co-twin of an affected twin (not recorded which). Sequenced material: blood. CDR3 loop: CASSVRLAGHTDTQYF.